These T cell receptor beta chains were read from a single sample in a study of T cell changes during pregnancy in multiple sclerosis. TCRdb's table, derived via immunoSEQ multiplex PCR, lists solely in-frame clones and lacks some. Of some 80,000 clones listed, around 94% are singletons. The sequencing here drew on CD4+ T cells from peripheral blood mononuclear cells, taken after pregnancy. The origin of the receptors is a female donor with multiple sclerosis, enrolled in a pregnancy study. CDR3s include the opening cysteine and the closing phenylalanine or tryptophan. A D gene is named only where the DNA matches it firmly. Clone size is shown for a subset of rows, as once, few, many or a class of expanded clone.

j_call clone_size d_call v_call cdr3_aa cdr3_nt
TRBJ2-3 . . TRBV28 CASHPGGPPDTQYF TGTGCCAGTCACCCCGGAGGCCCGCCAGATACGCAGTATTTT
TRBJ1-1 . . TRBV28 CAARGYTEAFF TGTGCCGCTAGGGGTTACACTGAAGCTTTCTTT
TRBJ2-2 once TRBD2 TRBV5-6 CASSLNVAGWTGELFF TGTGCCAGCAGCTTGAACGTAGCGGGGTGGACCGGGGAGCTGTTTTTT
TRBJ1-5 few . TRBV28 CASSLSGVSQPQHF TGTGCCAGCAGTTTGTCAGGGGTGAGTCAGCCCCAGCATTTT
TRBJ1-3 once . TRBV11-2 CASSLRTHSGNTIYF TGTGCCAGCAGCTTGAGAACTCACTCTGGAAACACCATATATTTT
TRBJ1-5 . . TRBV6-6 CASSPGTPNQPQHF TGTGCCAGCAGCCCCGGGACTCCCAATCAGCCCCAGCATTTT
TRBJ2-1 . TRBD1 TRBV11-3 CASSLEGQGHNEQFF TGTGCCAGCAGCTTAGAGGGACAGGGGCACAATGAGCAGTTCTTC
TRBJ2-7 . TRBD2 TRBV5-1 CASSRLADFYEQYF TGCGCCAGCAGTCGGCTAGCGGATTTCTACGAGCAGTACTTC
TRBJ2-1 . . TRBV18 CASSPDRTGNEQFF TGTGCCAGCTCACCGGACAGAACGGGCAATGAGCAGTTCTTC
TRBJ1-4 . . TRBV5-1 CASSRGGDEKLFF TGCGCCAGCTCCCGGGGGGGAGATGAAAAACTGTTTTTT
TRBJ1-2 . . TRBV5-6 CASSLGQPYGYTF TGTGCCAGCAGCTTGGGACAGCCCTATGGCTACACCTTC
TRBJ2-3 . TRBD2 TRBV5-4 CASSLPGLAGGGTDTQYF TGTGCCAGCAGCTTACCCGGACTAGCGGGAGGGGGCACAGATACGCAGTATTTT
TRBJ2-7 . TRBD2 TRBV30 CAGQTSGSYEQYF TGTGCCGGACAGACTAGCGGGAGCTACGAGCAGTACTTC
TRBJ2-2 once TRBD1 TRBV7-6 CASSSGQGWTGELFF TGTGCCAGCAGCTCCGGACAGGGCTGGACCGGGGAGCTGTTTTTT
TRBJ2-6 . TRBD2 TRBV7-3 CASSLLAGAHSGANVLTF TGTGCCAGCAGCTTATTAGCGGGAGCGCACTCTGGGGCCAACGTCCTGACTTTC
TRBJ1-2 . . TRBV2 CASSVKKEGGYTF TGTGCCAGCAGTGTGAAAAAGGAGGGTGGCTACACCTTC
TRBJ1-2 . TRBD1 TRBV6-6 CASSYEDRANYGYTF TGTGCCAGCAGTTACGAGGACAGGGCTAACTATGGCTACACCTTC
TRBJ2-3 . . TRBV7-2 CASSFLLGGSTDTQYF TGTGCCAGCAGCTTCCTACTAGGCGGTAGCACAGATACGCAGTATTTT
TRBJ2-1 . TRBD1 TRBV28 CASSPGGLPSSYNEQFF TGTGCCAGCAGTCCAGGGGGCCTACCGAGCTCCTACAATGAGCAGTTCTTC
TRBJ2-3 few TRBD1 TRBV19 CASSLHRRTGTTDTQYF TGTGCCAGTAGTCTCCATCGGAGGACAGGGACCACAGATACGCAGTATTTT
TRBJ2-6 . . TRBV30 CAWSIQGSSGANVLTF TGTGCCTGGAGTATCCAGGGGAGCTCTGGGGCCAACGTCCTGACTTTC
TRBJ2-1 . TRBD2 TRBV7-3 CASSRAGFNEQFF TGTGCCAGCAGCCGAGCGGGATTTAATGAGCAGTTCTTC
TRBJ2-7 . TRBD1 TRBV28 CASSLDRGRFRSEQYF TGTGCCAGCAGTTTGGACAGGGGGCGCTTTCGGTCCGAGCAGTACTTC
TRBJ2-1 . TRBD2 TRBV5-4 CASSLELAGDNEQFF TGTGCCAGCAGCTTGGAACTAGCGGGAGACAATGAGCAGTTCTTC
TRBJ2-1 . TRBD1 TRBV27 CASSLIIGTGNNEQFF TGTGCCAGCAGTTTGATTATAGGGACAGGCAACAATGAGCAGTTCTTC
TRBJ1-3 . . TRBV5-1 CASSLAGLGNTIYF TGCGCCAGCAGCTTGGCAGGGTTGGGAAACACCATATATTTT
TRBJ2-5 . TRBD2 TRBV5-1 CASSPTSGGPETQYF TGCGCCAGCAGCCCGACTAGCGGGGGACCCGAGACCCAGTACTTC
TRBJ1-1 . . TRBV6-5 CASSLGGPGTEAFF TGTGCCAGCAGTTTGGGAGGTCCGGGCACTGAAGCTTTCTTT
TRBJ1-2 . . TRBV6-5 CASSSSGKRGDGYTF TGTGCCAGCAGTTCCTCCGGGAAGCGGGGCGATGGCTACACCTTC
TRBJ2-3 . . TRBV28 CASERDTDTQYF TGTGCCAGCGAGAGGGACACAGATACGCAGTATTTT
TRBJ1-5 . . TRBV28 CASSPPRVSNQPQHF TGTGCCAGCAGTCCCCCCCGGGTGTCCAATCAGCCCCAGCATTTT
TRBJ1-2 . . TRBV28 CASSLNYGYTF TGTGCCAGCAGTCTTAACTATGGCTACACCTTC
TRBJ2-7 . TRBD1 TRBV28 CASSLPPDRDSYEQYF TGTGCCAGCAGTTTACCTCCGGACAGGGACTCCTACGAGCAGTACTTC
TRBJ2-2 . TRBD2 TRBV4-1 CASSLTGGGRVTGELFF TGCGCCAGCAGTCTAACCGGGGGCGGGAGGGTTACCGGGGAGCTGTTTTTT
TRBJ1-1 . . TRBV5-1 CASSLYGVNTEAFF TGCGCCAGCAGCTTGTACGGGGTGAACACTGAAGCTTTCTTT
TRBJ2-7 . . TRBV5-6 CASSPSGFPSYEQYF TGTGCCAGCAGCCCCTCCGGGTTCCCCTCCTACGAGCAGTACTTC